This passage covers 27 T cell receptor beta chains from one sample sequenced in a study of cytomegalovirus exposure and HLA in healthy donors (dated by TCRdb to the late 2010s). Library method: the immunoSEQ multiplex PCR assay. For the multiplex PCR, a mixture combining 60 forward primers for TCR Vbeta segments and 13 reverse primers for TCR Jbeta segments was used. Held by TCRdb, this immuneACCESS table contains in-frame sequences only and omits some clones. Under half of the omission traces to an unresolved V gene where checked; the cause of the rest is unknown. The sample profile shows approximately 100,000 clones; around 80% of them were found once. The top ten clonotypes cover approximately 10% of the sample. The sequenced sample consisted of PBMCs. All receptors come from a man aged 18 to 29 in good health and CMV-seropositive.

This clone was detected a few times. V and J are TRBV28 and TRBJ1-5; no clear D. From germline, CDR1 is MDHEN and CDR2 SYDVKM. V was shortened by 3 bases and J by 0 bases, with 12 bases between the two germline ends. The CDR3 has 16 residues. DNA of the CDR3: TGTGCCAGCAGTTTTCTAGCTGTGCCTAGCAATCAGCCCCAGCATTTT. Translation gives CASSFLAVPSNQPQHF.

The gene calls are TRBV9 and TRBJ1-6; tentatively, D is TRBD1 (5 bases). CDR3 length equals 14 residues. CDR1 and CDR2 from the germline V gene are SGDLS and YYNGEE. V was pared by 3 bases and J by 7 bases, with 11 bases between. Here the CDR3 DNA reads TGTGCCAGCAGCGGTGGAGGGGTGAATTCACCCCTCCACTTT. Its protein product is CASSGGGVNSPLHF.

J is TRBJ1-3 and V is TRBV10-3; no clear D. The CDR3 is made up of 15 amino acids. Trimming stripped 2 bases from V and 0 bases from J, with 8 bases between. CDR1 ENHRY and CDR2 SYGVKD come from the germline V gene. CDR3: CAISEGSASGNTIYF. CDR3 sequence (DNA): TGTGCCATCAGTGAGGGCAGCGCCTCTGGAAACACCATATATTTT.

This clone was counted a single time. The chain links TRBV11-1 to TRBJ2-7; possibly TRBD1 for D (6 bases). The CDR3 totals 15 residues. V lost 4 bases and J lost 4, with 17 bases in between. Germline assignment: CDR1 SGHAT and CDR2 FQDESV (reference sequence). The CDR3 DNA follows: TGTGCCAGCAGCTCCCCGACATGGGGGCAGTACGAGCAGTACTTC. It translates to CASSSPTWGQYEQYF.

This clone was counted a few times. The CDR3 protein is CASSFRSNEQFF. DNA for the CDR3: TGTGCCAGCAGTTTCAGGTCCAATGAGCAGTTCTTC. The rearrangement uses TRBV7-6 and TRBJ2-1; D is unresolved. The CDR3 has 12 amino acids. Trimming pared 6 bases from V and 6 bases from J, leaving 9 bases between. Germline V gene data show CDR1 as SGHVS and CDR2 as FNYEAQ.

The chain carries TRBV5-1 and TRBJ2-5; perhaps TRBD1 as D (6 bases). The germline V gene has CDR1 SGHRS and CDR2 YFSETQ. The CDR3 consists of 15 residues. Trimming left V 7 bases short and J 1 base short, with 17 bases between. The CDR3 nucleotides read TGCGCCAGCTCCCCCATACAGGGTTCCCAAGAGACCCAGTACTTC. Protein: CASSPIQGSQETQYF.

This clone was observed once. Its ends do not fully match the called genes, so a read error is possible. Other DNA sequences in the sample encode the same CDR3. The chain employs TRBV28 and TRBJ1-1; a weak D match, TRBD1 (6 bases). CDR1 is MDHEN and CDR2 is SYDVKM in the germline V gene. The length of the CDR3 is 15 residues. The CDR3 is CASSLRDKLSTEAFF. The CDR3 nucleotides are TGTGCCAGCAGTCTCCGGGACAAGTTGAGTACTGAGGCTTTCTTT.

J is TRBJ2-1 and V is TRBV27; perhaps TRBD1 as D (6 bases). The CDR3 is 13 amino acids. Germline values: CDR1 MNHEY, CDR2 SMNVEV (reference sequence). V gave up 2 bases and J gave up 9 bases, with 11 bases separating them. The CDR3 nucleotides are TGTGCCAGCAGTTTAGGGGGCGGGTTTGAGCAGTTCTTC. Amino acid sequence: CASSLGGGFEQFF.

The genes are TRBV5-6 and TRBJ1-3; D uncertain. From germline, CDR1 is SGHDT and CDR2 YYEEEE. V was pared by 4 bases and J by 3 bases, with 14 bases between. The CDR3 contains 15 residues. The CDR3 DNA sequence: TGTGCCAGCAGCAGAGGGTGGGGAGGTGGAAACACCATATATTTT. Amino acids: CASSRGWGGGNTIYF.

The chain carries TRBV7-8 and TRBJ2-1; possibly TRBD2 for D (6 bases). The germline gives CDR1 SGHVS, CDR2 FQNEAQ. The CDR3 sequence is 15 residues long. V lost 5 bases to trimming and J lost 5 bases, with 16 bases between them. For the CDR3, the DNA is TGTGCCAGCAGCCCAAGGAGGACGGGGGACAATGAGCAGTTCTTC. This codes for CASSPRRTGDNEQFF. Filled out from reference TRBV7-8 and TRBJ2-1, the complete variable domain reads GAGVSQSPRYKVAKRGQDVALRCDPISGHVSLFWYQQALGQGPEFLTYFQNEAQLDKSGLPSDRFFAERPEGSVSTLKIQRTQQEDSAVYLCASSPRRTGDNEQFFGPGTRLTVL.

Turning to this clone: One end of the junction fails to match germline, which may point to a read error. V and J are TRBV2 and TRBJ1-1; 7 nucleotides line up with TRBD1. This CDR3 is 12 amino acids long. Germline V CDR1 and CDR2: SNHLY, FYNNEI. CDR3 DNA: TGTGCCAGCAGGGAAGGGGGACAGGAAGCTTTCTTT. As protein: CASREGGQEAFF.

This chain connects TRBV7-6 to TRBJ1-1, with 7 bases aligning to TRBD1. The germline gives CDR1 SGHVS, CDR2 FNYEAQ. Trimming took 5 bases from V and 4 from J; bases not matched to a gene: 10. This CDR3 is built from 15 residues. CDR3 sequence (DNA): TGTGCCAGCAGCGCGCCGACAGGGCTTTTCACTGAAGCTTTCTTT. It translates to CASSAPTGLFTEAFF.

The chain is built from TRBV7-8 and TRBJ1-1, with TRBD1 as a possible D gene (5 bases). The CDR3 has 18 amino acids. V was cut by 4 bases and J by 5 bases, with 26 bases left in between. The V gene's germline CDR1 is SGHVS and CDR2 FQNEAQ. The CDR3 sequence is CASSSNPAGTRGETEAFF. The CDR3 DNA reads TGTGCCAGCAGCTCTAACCCCGCCGGGACCCGGGGGGAGACTGAAGCTTTCTTT. Supplemented by reference TRBV7-8 and TRBJ1-1, the full variable domain reads GAGVSQSPRYKVAKRGQDVALRCDPISGHVSLFWYQQALGQGPEFLTYFQNEAQLDKSGLPSDRFFAERPEGSVSTLKIQRTQQEDSAVYLCASSSNPAGTRGETEAFFGQGTRLTVV.

On this clone itself: The same CDR3 can be traced to other DNA sequences in this sample. The rearrangement uses TRBV4-2 and TRBJ2-7, with D possibly matching TRBD2 (6 bases). The CDR3 extends over 14 amino acids. V gave up 1 base and J gave up 3 bases, with 10 bases separating them. The germline CDR1 and CDR2 sequences are LGHNA and YNFKEQ. The CDR3 nucleotides are TGTGCCAGCAGCCAAGGTAGCGGAGACTACGAGCAGTACTTC. It codes for CASSQGSGDYEQYF.

The rearrangement joins TRBV11-1 to TRBJ2-7; D uncertain. The CDR3 runs to 14 residues. V lost 10 bases and J 3 bases, leaving 19 bases between the germline ends. The germline CDR1 and CDR2 sequences are SGHAT and FQDESV (reference sequence). This CDR3 reads CATCEDPTCYEQYF. The CDR3 DNA follows: TGTGCCACCTGCGAAGATCCAACTTGCTACGAGCAGTACTTC.

The chain uses TRBV19 and TRBJ1-1, with TRBD1 matching 9 bases. The J segment lost 1 base and the V segment lost 3 bases, leaving 6 bases of the junction unmatched. CDR1 is LNHDA and CDR2 is SQIVND in the germline V gene (reference sequence). This CDR3 has 16 amino acids. CDR3 sequence reads: CASSILPGQGNTEAFF. The CDR3 nucleotides are TGTGCCAGTAGTATCTTACCGGGACAGGGGAACACTGAAGCTTTCTTT.

V and J are TRBV4-1 and TRBJ1-1; TRBD1 matches at 8 bases. From germline, CDR1 is MGHRA and CDR2 YSYEKL. V was clipped by 3 bases and J by 0 bases; unmatched bases: 9. The CDR3 runs to 17 residues. CDR3 coding DNA: TGCGCCAGCAGCCATGAAACAGGGGGTGGCATGAACACTGAAGCTTTCTTT. It codes for CASSHETGGGMNTEAFF.

The gene calls are TRBV5-5 and TRBJ1-2, with a weak D call TRBD1 (6 bases). The germline V gene has CDR1 SGHKS and CDR2 YYEKEE (reference sequence). Trimming pared 0 bases from V and 2 bases from J, leaving 8 bases between. CDR3 size: 14 residues. In DNA, the CDR3 is TGTGCCAGCAGCTTGGACAGGGCGAACTATGGCTACACCTTC. Its protein product is CASSLDRANYGYTF.

V gene TRBV19 combines with J gene TRBJ1-4, with 9 bases aligning to TRBD1. Germline V gene lookup returns CDR1 LNHDA and CDR2 SQIVND (reference sequence). The J segment lost 7 bases and the V segment lost 7 bases, leaving 7 bases of the junction unmatched. The CDR3 consists of 14 residues. The chain's CDR3 is CASINRGQGEKLFF. CDR3 bases: TGTGCCAGTATCAACAGGGGGCAGGGTGAAAAACTGTTTTTT.

V and J are TRBV7-9 and TRBJ2-7, with D perhaps TRBD1 (6 bases). Germline CDR1 is SEHNR and CDR2 is FQNEAQ (reference sequence). The CDR3 has 14 residues. Trimming cost V 7 bases and J 1 base, with 14 bases left between them. The CDR3 protein is CASTFPGQSYEQYF. DNA for the CDR3: TGTGCCAGCACCTTTCCAGGACAGTCCTACGAGCAGTACTTC.

The V gene is TRBV7-9, the J gene TRBJ2-1; 14 bases align to TRBD2. The V and J ends lost 1 base and 8 bases, in that order; junction bases with no gene match: 4. CDR3 length: 16 residues. Germline lookup yields CDR1 SEHNR and CDR2 FQNEAQ (reference sequence). As DNA, the CDR3 is TGTGCCAGCAGCTTAGGCCGACTAGCGGGGGGGGATGAGCAGTTCTTC. Translated: CASSLGRLAGGDEQFF.

The chain couples TRBV18 to TRBJ2-2, with D unresolved. Trimming removed 2 bases from V and 4 bases from J, with 5 bases in between. The CDR3 is 13 amino acids. Germline V gene data show CDR1 as KGHSH and CDR2 as LQKENI. Written as DNA, the CDR3 is TGTGCCAGCTCACCAGCGAGCACCGGGGAGCTGTTTTTT. Its translation is CASSPASTGELFF.

In this sample, this clone turned up a few times. The chain uses TRBV2 and TRBJ1-5, with D maybe TRBD1 (5 bases). The CDR3 spans 16 residues. Germline V CDR1 and CDR2: SNHLY, FYNNEI. V was clipped by 6 bases and J by 0 bases, with 15 bases between them. This chain's CDR3 is CASRIGGRASNQPQHF. CDR3 DNA sequence: TGTGCCAGCAGGATCGGCGGCAGGGCTAGCAATCAGCCCCAGCATTTT.

The chain couples TRBV2 to TRBJ1-2; possible D gene TRBD1, 6 bases. Germline lookup yields CDR1 SNHLY and CDR2 FYNNEI. There are 13 residues in the CDR3. V was pared by 2 bases and J by 2 bases, with 6 bases between. The CDR3 protein is CASSEQGNYGYTF. The CDR3 DNA is TGTGCCAGCAGTGAACAGGGGAACTATGGCTACACCTTC.

The V gene is TRBV7-3, the J gene TRBJ1-6, with TRBD1 matching 7 bases. V lost 5 bases, J lost 6 bases, and 4 bases stayed unmatched. Germline CDR1 SGHTA, CDR2 FQGTGA. The CDR3 consists of 14 residues. CDR3 in DNA: TGTGCCAGCAGCCTACAGGGGCGTAATTCACCCCTCCACTTT. Translated, it gives CASSLQGRNSPLHF.

This chain links TRBV28 with TRBJ1-5; 8 positions match TRBD1. The CDR3 length is 13 residues. Germline assignment: CDR1 MDHEN and CDR2 SYDVKM. V shed 6 bases and J 4 bases; nucleotides not matched to a gene: 2. CDR3 region: CASSNRGNQPQHF. The CDR3 coding sequence is TGTGCCAGCAGCAACAGGGGGAATCAGCCCCAGCATTTT.

The CDR3 loop is CASSSPGQTTYEQYF. Written as DNA, the CDR3 is TGTGCCAGCAGCTCCCCGGGACAGACCACCTACGAGCAGTACTTC. The chain employs TRBV7-8 and TRBJ2-7; 7 bases fit TRBD1. In germline, CDR1 is SGHVS, CDR2 FQNEAQ. The V and J ends lost 4 bases and 2 bases, in that order; junction bases with no gene match: 8. There are 15 residues in the CDR3.